These 3 T cell receptor beta chains came from one sample sequenced in a study of T cell responses to AZD1222 COVID-19 vaccine. Generated by immunoSEQ multiplex PCR, the TCRdb table keeps only in-frame clones and is missing some. The sample has 85,000 to 130,000 clones; about 86% are singletons. Sequencing was performed on peripheral blood, taken on day 0 of AZD1222 vaccination. Every receptor here comes from an adult in good health.

This chain joins TRBV6-5 and TRBJ2-4, with 8 bases fitting TRBD1. The CDR3 length is 14 residues. Trimming cost V 6 bases and J 0 bases; bases outside gene matches: 1. CDR1 MNHEY and CDR2 SVGAGI come from the germline V gene. CDR3 residues: CASRDRVAKNIQYF. The CDR3 DNA follows: TGTGCCAGCAGGGACAGGGTAGCCAAAAACATTCAGTACTTC.

There are a few counts of this clone. The chain employs TRBV7-2 and TRBJ1-1; no reliable D call. Trimming cost V 3 bases and J 5 bases, with 7 bases left between them. This CDR3 comprises 12 residues. The germline gives CDR1 SGHTA, CDR2 FQGNSA. The CDR3 here is CASSFGVTEAFF. The DNA for the CDR3 is TGTGCCAGCAGCTTTGGGGTGACTGAAGCTTTCTTT.

The chain combines TRBV24-1 with TRBJ1-2, with TRBD1 matching 7 bases. Looked up from germline, CDR1 is KGHDR and CDR2 is SFDVKD. There are 16 residues in the CDR3. V shed 4 bases and J 0 bases; nucleotides not matched to a gene: 7. The CDR3 nucleotides read TGTGCCACCAGTGAGGGGACAGCCCTAGCTAACTATGGCTACACCTTC. As protein: CATSEGTALANYGYTF.